This is a list of T cell receptor beta chains from one sample in a study of blood T cell repertoires in COVID-19. Libraries were prepared by immunoSEQ multiplex PCR; TCRdb keeps only in-frame clonotypes and omits some of them. The data contain roughly 100,000 clones, 81% of them seen just once; the ten biggest clones take up over 35%. The sequenced sample consisted of peripheral blood. All receptors come from an elderly man with acute or convalescent COVID-19. Both conserved end residues are part of each CDR3. A D gene is named only where the DNA matches it firmly. Size is stated for part of the rows, as once, few or many counts, or as a class when the clone is expanded.

abundance	v_gene	d_gene	j_gene	CDR3aa	CDR3nt
NA	TRBV7-9	NA	TRBJ2-1	CASSPVGGTFGNEQFF	TGTGCCAGCAGCCCAGTCGGGGGAACCTTCGGGAATGAGCAGTTCTTC
NA	TRBV7-2	NA	TRBJ1-2	CASSYGTREGGYTF	TGTGCCAGCAGCTATGGGACACGGGAGGGAGGCTACACCTTC
few	TRBV6-1	NA	TRBJ1-5	CASSEAGQDQPQHF	TGTGCCAGCAGTGAAGCGGGCCAGGATCAGCCCCAGCATTTT
NA	TRBV6-1	NA	TRBJ1-1	CASSELTGTEAFF	TGTGCCAGCAGTGAATTAACGGGGACTGAAGCTTTCTTT
NA	TRBV4-2	NA	TRBJ2-5	CASSQKAGQETQYF	TGTGCCAGCAGCCAAAAAGCCGGCCAAGAGACCCAGTACTTC
NA	TRBV6-6	TRBD1	TRBJ2-7	CASSYQLTGDRLYF	TGTGCCAGCAGTTATCAGCTGACAGGGGACCGCTTGTACTTC
NA	TRBV18	TRBD2	TRBJ2-1	CASSPPWQAGKDEQFF	TGTGCCAGCTCACCACCGTGGCAAGCGGGAAAGGATGAGCAGTTCTTC
NA	TRBV4-1	TRBD2	TRBJ2-1	CASSSRAGVYNEQFF	TGCGCCAGCAGCTCGCGGGCGGGAGTTTACAATGAGCAGTTCTTC
NA	TRBV4-1	TRBD1	TRBJ1-2	CASSQDAYQDRFYGYTF	TGCGCCAGCAGCCAAGATGCCTACCAGGACAGGTTCTATGGCTACACCTTC
NA	TRBV7-2	TRBD1	TRBJ2-7	CASSFDRGSYEQYF	TGTGCCAGCAGCTTCGACAGGGGATCCTACGAGCAGTACTTC
NA	TRBV5-8	NA	TRBJ1-6	CASSPLGGSYNSPLHF	TGTGCCAGCAGCCCTCTGGGGGGCTCCTATAATTCACCCCTCCACTTT
NA	TRBV12-5	TRBD2	TRBJ2-5	CASGFSATSGYQETQYF	TGTGCTAGTGGTTTTAGCGCGACTAGCGGGTACCAAGAGACCCAGTACTTC
NA	TRBV28	NA	TRBJ1-3	CASSFRRNTIYF	TGTGCCAGCAGTTTCCGTCGAAACACCATATATTTT
NA	TRBV11-2	NA	TRBJ2-2	CASSWGAGTGELFF	TGTGCCAGCAGCTGGGGAGCGGGCACCGGGGAGCTGTTTTTT
once	TRBV29-1	NA	TRBJ1-4	CSVRQGPTNEKLFF	TGCAGCGTTAGGCAGGGGCCAACTAATGAAAAACTGTTTTTT
NA	TRBV6-5	NA	TRBJ1-3	CASSYRAGAAGNTIYF	TGTGCCAGCAGTTACAGGGCAGGGGCAGCTGGAAACACCATATATTTT
NA	TRBV15	TRBD2	TRBJ2-1	CATSRKLAGGSNEQFF	TGTGCCACCAGCAGAAAACTAGCGGGAGGTTCAAATGAGCAGTTCTTC
NA	TRBV2	NA	TRBJ1-6	CASSELGGNSSPLHF	TGTGCCAGCAGTGAATTGGGAGGGAATTCTTCACCCCTCCACTTT
NA	TRBV29-1	NA	TRBJ1-2	CSVVRLEIGYTF	TGCAGCGTCGTGAGGTTAGAGATTGGCTACACCTTC
few	TRBV3-1/TRBV3-2	NA	TRBJ2-4	CASSIGVAKNIQYF	TGTGCCAGCAGTATCGGGGTAGCCAAAAACATTCAGTACTTC
NA	TRBV6-5	NA	TRBJ2-5	CASRNRETQYF	TGTGCCAGCAGGAACCGGGAGACCCAGTACTTC
NA	TRBV3-1/TRBV3-2	NA	TRBJ2-1	CASSQEILANNEQFF	TGTGCCAGCAGCCAAGAGATACTAGCAAACAATGAGCAGTTCTTC
NA	TRBV10-3	NA	TRBJ2-3	CAIGGPLGTDTQYF	TGTGCCATCGGTGGGCCTTTGGGCACAGATACGCAGTATTTT
few	TRBV4-3	TRBD2	TRBJ2-3	CASSQVGLAGDTQYF	TGCGCCAGCAGCCAAGTGGGGCTAGCGGGAGATACGCAGTATTTT
NA	TRBV14	NA	TRBJ2-1	CASSPGQYNEQFF	TGTGCCAGCAGCCCGGGTCAGTACAATGAGCAGTTCTTC
few	TRBV30	NA	TRBJ2-7	CAWNSPRGKPYF	TGTGCCTGGAACTCCCCCAGGGGAAAGCCGTACTTC
NA	TRBV7-2	NA	TRBJ1-5	CASSLTQNQPQHF	TGTGCCAGCAGCTTAACACAAAATCAGCCCCAGCATTTT
NA	TRBV27	NA	TRBJ1-2	CASSLTGDYGYTF	TGTGCCAGCAGTTTAACAGGAGATTATGGCTACACCTTC
NA	TRBV5-1	NA	TRBJ1-3	CASSLQGFGNTIYF	TGCGCCAGCAGCTTACAGGGATTTGGAAACACCATATATTTT
few	TRBV30	NA	TRBJ1-1	CAWSRTGRNTEAFF	TGTGCCTGGAGCAGAACAGGCCGGAACACTGAAGCTTTCTTT
NA	TRBV5-1	NA	TRBJ2-2	CASSLGATGELFF	TGCGCCAGCAGCTTGGGGGCCACCGGGGAGCTGTTTTTT
NA	TRBV28	NA	TRBJ2-5	CASSLGGAGETQYF	TGTGCCAGCAGTCTAGGGGGGGCGGGAGAGACCCAGTACTTC
NA	TRBV28	NA	TRBJ2-5	CASSAQVLETQYF	TGTGCCAGCAGTGCGCAGGTTCTAGAGACCCAGTACTTC
NA	TRBV11-3	NA	TRBJ2-6	CASSLEGWGPSHSGANVLTF	TGTGCCAGCAGCTTAGAAGGATGGGGGCCCAGCCACTCTGGGGCCAACGTCCTGACTTTC
NA	TRBV5-1	NA	TRBJ1-4	CASSLIGNGDEKLFF	TGCGCCAGCAGCTTGATAGGGAACGGGGATGAAAAACTGTTTTTT
NA	TRBV27	NA	TRBJ2-7	CASSLRADSYEQYF	TGTGCCAGCAGTTTAAGAGCGGACTCCTACGAGCAGTACTTC
few	TRBV19	TRBD1	TRBJ1-5	CASSAAGTGNQPQHF	TGTGCCAGTAGTGCCGCCGGGACAGGGAATCAGCCCCAGCATTTT
NA	TRBV10-3	TRBD1	TRBJ1-5	CAISERDRGHQPQHF	TGTGCCATCAGTGAGAGGGACAGGGGCCATCAGCCCCAGCATTTT
NA	TRBV4-2	TRBD2	TRBJ2-7	CASSQASRTSGSNEQYF	TGTGCCAGCAGCCAAGCATCGCGGACTAGCGGGAGTAACGAGCAGTACTTC
NA	TRBV19	NA	TRBJ2-3	CALTSDSSDTQYF	TGTGCCCTTACGTCGGACAGCTCAGATACGCAGTATTTT
NA	TRBV7-2	TRBD1	TRBJ1-2	CASSWAGQGDGYTF	TGTGCCAGCAGCTGGGCGGGACAGGGAGATGGCTACACCTTC
NA	TRBV7-2	NA	TRBJ1-6	CASSLQGPYNSPLHF	TGTGCCAGCAGCTTACAGGGCCCCTATAATTCACCCCTCCACTTT
NA	TRBV7-2	TRBD2	TRBJ2-7	CASSPRASGTYEQYF	TGTGCCAGCAGCCCAAGGGCTAGCGGGACGTACGAGCAGTACTTC
NA	TRBV11-3	TRBD1	TRBJ2-7	CASSLGGQGTYEQYF	TGTGCCAGCAGCTTAGGAGGACAGGGCACCTACGAGCAGTACTTC
NA	TRBV10-3	NA	TRBJ1-5	CAISESISGRGNQPQHF	TGTGCCATCAGTGAGTCGATTTCGGGAAGGGGCAATCAGCCCCAGCATTTT
NA	TRBV28	NA	TRBJ2-3	CATGGLKTTDTQYF	TGTGCCACCGGAGGACTAAAGACCACAGATACGCAGTATTTT
NA	TRBV6-5	NA	TRBJ1-5	CASTMMGGFNQPQHF	TGTGCCAGCACTATGATGGGGGGTTTCAATCAGCCCCAGCATTTT
NA	TRBV2	NA	TRBJ1-3	CATSLKELAYGAIYF	TGTGCCACTTCCCTCAAGGAGTTGGCTTATGGCGCCATATATTTT
NA	TRBV4-1	NA	TRBJ2-4	CASSVQGAKNIQYF	TGCGCCAGCAGCGTTCAGGGGGCCAAAAACATTCAGTACTTC
NA	TRBV5-1	TRBD1	TRBJ1-2	CASSFEVLPGGDGYTF	TGCGCCAGCAGCTTTGAAGTCCTGCCAGGGGGTGATGGCTACACCTTC
NA	TRBV5-4	NA	TRBJ2-5	CASSLGSGQETQYF	TGTGCCAGCAGCTTGGGTAGCGGCCAAGAGACCCAGTACTTC
NA	TRBV28	TRBD2	TRBJ2-7	CASSLGTSGFSYEQYF	TGTGCCAGCAGTTTGGGGACTAGCGGGTTTTCCTACGAGCAGTACTTC
NA	TRBV18	NA	TRBJ1-2	CASSPPQGDYGYTF	TGTGCCAGCTCACCACCGCAGGGTGACTATGGCTACACCTTC
NA	TRBV28	TRBD2	TRBJ2-1	CASSEQTSGRYNEQFF	TGTGCCAGCAGTGAGCAGACTAGCGGGAGATACAATGAGCAGTTCTTC
NA	TRBV19	NA	TRBJ1-1	CASSIGWALNTEAFF	TGTGCCAGTAGTATAGGGTGGGCGTTGAACACTGAAGCTTTCTTT